This is a list of T cell receptor beta chains from one sample in a study of T cells in Graves' hyperthyroidism and ophthalmopathy. TCRdb reanalysed the multiplex PCR reads using MiXCR and keeps one entry per CDR3 protein. The table has under 300,000 distinct CDR3 sequences, about an eighth seen once. The sequenced sample consisted of blood. These receptors originate from a woman aged 40 to 50 with Graves' hyperthyroidism. Both conserved end residues are part of each CDR3. Fields, in order: V gene, clone size, D gene, J gene, CDR3 DNA, CDR3 protein. A D gene is named only where the DNA matches it firmly. Size is omitted from some rows. Given values are once, few, many or a class for expanded clones.

TRBV4-1	.	.	TRBJ2-7	TGCGCCAGCAGCCAAGATCACACTTCCTACGAGCAGTACTTC	CASSQDHTSYEQYF
TRBV18	many	.	TRBJ1-1	TGTGCCAGCTCACCTACAGGGTGGGCCACTGAAGCTTTCTTT	CASSPTGWATEAFF
TRBV7-2	many	TRBD2	TRBJ2-7	TGTGCCAGCACCCTTCAGTGGGCGGGAGGACCCTACGAGCAGTACTTC	CASTLQWAGGPYEQYF
TRBV19	few	.	TRBJ2-7	TGTGCCAGTAGTATCAACGACTTGGAAGAGCAGTACTTC	CASSINDLEEQYF
TRBV7-8	few	TRBD1	TRBJ1-5	TGTGCCAGCAGTCTTTCCACAGGGGGCCGCAATCAGCCCCAGCATTTT	CASSLSTGGRNQPQHF
TRBV12-5	many	TRBD2	TRBJ2-5	TGTGCTAGTGGTTTAGAAGCGGGAGGGCCGGAGACCCAGTACTTC	CASGLEAGGPETQYF
TRBV5-1	many	TRBD1	TRBJ1-5	TGCGCCAGCAAACTTACGGACAGGCCTAATCAGCCCCAGCATTTT	CASKLTDRPNQPQHF
TRBV7-9	many	TRBD1	TRBJ1-2	TGTGCCAGCAGCTTAGAGGGGACAGGGAGCGAAAGCTACACCTTC	CASSLEGTGSESYTF
TRBV29-1	many	.	TRBJ2-5	TGCAGCGTCGGAGACGGGGAGACCCAGTACTTC	CSVGDGETQYF
TRBV7-9	.	.	TRBJ2-7	TGTGCCAGCAGCTTGAGACAGTACGAGCAGTACTTC	CASSLRQYEQYF
TRBV11-2	many	TRBD2	TRBJ2-1	TGTGCCAGCAGCTTAGTCCGGGAGCGGGGCAATGAGCAGTTCTTC	CASSLVRERGNEQFF
TRBV5-6	few	.	TRBJ1-5	TGTGCCAGCAGCTTGCAGGGGACCGGTAATCAGCCCCAGCATTTT	CASSLQGTGNQPQHF
TRBV29-1	many	TRBD2	TRBJ2-3	TGCAGCGTTGAGGGACTAGCGGGAGGGCCGAATACGCAGTATTTT	CSVEGLAGGPNTQYF
TRBV19	many	.	TRBJ1-5	TGTGCCAGTAGTACCCGGATTACTGAACGTCATCAGCCCCAGCATTTT	CASSTRITERHQPQHF
TRBV14	.	TRBD2	TRBJ2-2	TGTGCCAGCAGCCTGCTACTAGCGGGATACACCGGGGAGCTGTTTTTT	CASSLLLAGYTGELFF
TRBV29-1	few	TRBD1	TRBJ1-2	TGCAGCGTTGAAGAAGGGACAGGGTATAACTATGGCTACACCTTC	CSVEEGTGYNYGYTF
TRBV19	few	TRBD2	TRBJ2-7	TGTGCCAGTAGTAAAACCGGGACTAGCAGTGAGCAGTACTTC	CASSKTGTSSEQYF
TRBV6-1	few	.	TRBJ2-5	TGCCCCGACCGGGTTGCCCCGGGCCCCAAAGGGACCCAGTACTTC	CPDRVAPGPKGTQYF
TRBV7-2	few	.	TRBJ2-5	TGTGCCAGCAGCTGGGGGGCGGGAGAGACCCAGTACTTC	CASSWGAGETQYF
TRBV20-1	.	.	TRBJ1-1	TGCAGTGCTAGCGAGTGGTCGAACACTGAAGCTTTCTTT	CSASEWSNTEAFF
TRBV11-2	many	TRBD1	TRBJ1-1	TGTGCCAGCAGCTTGGCGCAGGGGGGAACTGAAGCTTTCTTT	CASSLAQGGTEAFF
TRBV7-9	.	TRBD1	TRBJ1-1	TGTGCCAGCAGCCCTCCTGGACAGGGGGATACTGAAGCTTTCTTT	CASSPPGQGDTEAFF
TRBV18	.	TRBD1	TRBJ1-5	TGTGCCTGCTCAGACTCGACAGGGGGGGCTCAGCCCCAGCATTTT	CACSDSTGGAQPQHF
TRBV12-3/TRBV12-4	many	TRBD2	TRBJ2-7	TGTGCCAGCAGTTTAGGGACGGGACTAGCGGCCTACGAGCAGTACTTC	CASSLGTGLAAYEQYF
TRBV28	many	TRBD1	TRBJ1-5	TGTGCCAGCAGTACGACAGGGGGCTCTCAGCCCCAGCATTTT	CASSTTGGSQPQHF
TRBV7-8	many	.	TRBJ2-7	TGTGCCAGCAGCACCCGGGACCCTTCCTACGAGCAGTACTTC	CASSTRDPSYEQYF
TRBV29-1	many	.	TRBJ2-1	TGCAGCGTTGAGGGGCGAGGGGCGAGGGATGAGCAGTTCTTC	CSVEGRGARDEQFF